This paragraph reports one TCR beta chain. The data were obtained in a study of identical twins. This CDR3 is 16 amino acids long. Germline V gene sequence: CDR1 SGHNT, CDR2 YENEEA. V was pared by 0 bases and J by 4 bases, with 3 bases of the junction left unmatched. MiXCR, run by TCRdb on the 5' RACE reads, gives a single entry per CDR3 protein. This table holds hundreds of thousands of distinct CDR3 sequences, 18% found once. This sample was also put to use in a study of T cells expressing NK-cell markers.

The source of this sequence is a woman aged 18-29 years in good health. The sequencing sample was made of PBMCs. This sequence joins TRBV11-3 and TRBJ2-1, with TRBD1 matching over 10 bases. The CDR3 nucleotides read TGTGCCAGCAGCTTAGAAGGGACAGGGGAATACAATGAGCAGTTCTTC. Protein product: CASSLEGTGEYNEQFF.